The rows below give T cell receptor beta chains drawn from one sample of a study of blood T cell repertoires in COVID-19. Generated by immunoSEQ multiplex PCR, the TCRdb table keeps only in-frame clones and is missing some. Among a few hundred thousand clones listed, around 84% were seen once. Sequenced sample: peripheral blood. These receptor sequences come from an elderly woman with COVID-19, enrolled during active disease. The CDR3 runs from the conserved cysteine through the conserved F or W. A D gene is named only where the DNA matches it firmly. A clone size is listed for some rows: how often the clone was seen (once, few, many), or a class if it is expanded.

j_call v_call clone_size d_call cdr3_aa cdr3_nt
TRBJ2-1 TRBV28 once TRBD2 CASSPSGSGVNNEQFF TGTGCCAGCAGCCCAAGTGGCAGCGGGGTAAACAATGAGCAGTTCTTC
TRBJ2-5 TRBV7-2 . TRBD2 CATRPFSGGEETQYF TGTGCCACCCGACCTTTTAGCGGGGGGGAAGAGACCCAGTACTTC
TRBJ1-6 TRBV5-6 . TRBD1 CASSPDRGNSPLHF TGTGCCAGCAGCCCAGACAGGGGTAATTCACCCCTCCACTTT
TRBJ2-5 TRBV18 . . CASSSTRQARIGTQYF TGTGCCAGTTCCTCCACACGGCAGGCTCGAATCGGGACCCAGTACTTC
TRBJ2-2 TRBV5-1 . . CASSYLTGSTLPGELFF TGCGCCAGCAGTTACCTAACGGGAAGCACCCTCCCCGGGGAGCTGTTTTTT
TRBJ2-5 TRBV11-2 . TRBD1 CASGQGQETQYF TGTGCCAGCGGACAGGGACAAGAGACCCAGTACTTC
TRBJ2-5 TRBV4-1 . TRBD1 CASSERQGTETQYF TGCGCCAGCAGCGAAAGACAGGGTACGGAGACCCAGTACTTC
TRBJ2-2 TRBV6-5 . . CASSYGRAITGELFF TGTGCCAGCAGTTACGGCAGGGCAATAACCGGGGAGCTGTTTTTT
TRBJ1-6 TRBV19 . TRBD1 CASSIESRGISPLHF TGTGCCAGTAGTATAGAATCCAGGGGGATTTCACCCCTCCACTTT
TRBJ1-1 TRBV7-9 . . CASSLEVGGSEAFF TGTGCCAGCAGCTTAGAAGTAGGGGGATCTGAAGCTTTCTTT
TRBJ1-5 TRBV10-2 . . CASSGNTQGRGNQPQHF TGCGCCAGCAGTGGAAATACACAGGGCAGGGGCAATCAGCCCCAGCATTTT
TRBJ2-3 TRBV5-4 . TRBD2 CASSPPPSGGVYTQYF TGTGCCAGCAGCCCCCCCCCTAGCGGGGGTGTTTATACGCAGTATTTT
TRBJ1-2 TRBV3-1/TRBV3-2 . . CASSRPKGGGDYGYTF TGTGCCAGCAGCCGCCCGAAGGGGGGGGGCGACTATGGCTACACCTTC
TRBJ2-5 TRBV7-8 . . CASSSPYGGTAQETQYF TGTGCCAGCAGCTCTCCCTATGGCGGGACAGCGCAAGAGACCCAGTACTTC
TRBJ2-7 TRBV3-1/TRBV3-2 . TRBD2 CASSDDSGGKYEQYF TGTGCCAGCAGCGATGATAGCGGGGGGAAATACGAGCAGTACTTC
TRBJ1-2 TRBV5-1 . . CASSFSRNYGYTF TGCGCCAGCAGCTTCTCGCGAAACTATGGCTACACCTTC
TRBJ1-1 TRBV10-3 . . CAIRRTETNTEAFF TGTGCCATCAGGCGGACAGAAACGAACACTGAAGCTTTCTTT
TRBJ2-1 TRBV2 few TRBD2 CASRALAGGVNEQFF TGTGCCAGCAGAGCCCTAGCGGGGGGGGTGAATGAGCAGTTCTTC
TRBJ2-4 TRBV3-1/TRBV3-2 . . CASSQVLGQENIQYF TGTGCCAGCAGCCAAGTCTTGGGGCAAGAAAACATTCAGTACTTC
TRBJ1-5 TRBV7-6 . TRBD1 CASSVGPGQQPQPQHF TGTGCCAGCAGCGTAGGGCCGGGACAGCAGCCCCAGCCCCAGCATTTT
TRBJ2-7 TRBV28 . TRBD1 CASSSGQGYEQYF TGTGCCAGCAGTTCGGGACAGGGCTACGAGCAGTACTTC
TRBJ1-4 TRBV28 . TRBD1 CASGNVAGGVTTNEKLFF TGTGCCAGCGGCAACGTAGCAGGGGGAGTCACAACTAATGAAAAACTGTTTTTT
TRBJ1-5 TRBV24-1 . . CATSDNKYQPQHF TGTGCCACCAGTGACAACAAGTATCAGCCCCAGCATTTT
TRBJ1-2 TRBV5-1 . . CASRQAYSNYGYTF TGCGCCAGCAGACAGGCCTACTCGAACTATGGCTACACCTTC
TRBJ2-5 TRBV6-2/TRBV6-3 few . CASSYTEETQYF TGTGCCAGCAGTTACACTGAAGAGACCCAGTACTTC
TRBJ2-3 TRBV28 once . CASNQQGLGTDTQYF TGTGCCAGCAACCAACAGGGTTTAGGGACAGATACGCAGTATTTT
TRBJ2-7 TRBV7-2 . TRBD1 CASSPRTGGSYEQYF TGTGCCAGCAGCCCAAGGACAGGGGGCTCCTACGAGCAGTACTTC
TRBJ2-5 TRBV20-1 once . CSAPPGETQYF TGCAGTGCTCCCCCCGGGGAGACCCAGTACTTC
TRBJ2-5 TRBV18 . TRBD1 CASSLGTGEETQYF TGTGCCAGCTCACTTGGGACAGGGGAAGAGACCCAGTACTTC
TRBJ2-3 TRBV4-2 once TRBD2 CASSQGPSRGGPDTQYF TGTGCCAGCAGCCAAGGCCCATCGCGGGGGGGCCCAGATACGCAGTATTTT
TRBJ1-2 TRBV2 once . CASRATGSNFYGYTF TGTGCCAGCAGGGCTACGGGGTCTAACTTCTATGGCTACACCTTC
TRBJ2-2 TRBV9 . . CASSVYQGKTGELFF TGTGCCAGCAGCGTATATCAGGGAAAGACCGGGGAGCTGTTTTTT
TRBJ2-1 TRBV10-2 few TRBD2 CASTERGDGEQFF TGCGCCAGCACGGAGCGGGGAGATGGGGAGCAGTTCTTC
TRBJ1-1 TRBV20-1 . TRBD1 CSASGQVNTEAFF TGCAGTGCTAGTGGACAGGTTAACACTGAAGCTTTCTTT
TRBJ1-4 TRBV28 . . CASSSPTEKKLFF TGTGCCAGCAGTTCCCCGACGGAGAAAAAACTGTTTTTT
TRBJ1-1 TRBV18 few TRBD1 CASSVDRETEAFF TGTGCCAGCTCGGTGGACAGGGAAACTGAAGCTTTCTTT
TRBJ2-3 TRBV7-6 . TRBD2 CASSSGTSGGRTDTQYF TGTGCCAGCAGCTCCGGAACTAGCGGGGGTCGTACAGATACGCAGTATTTT
TRBJ1-6 TRBV28 . . CASSKGLSLHF TGTGCCAGCAGTAAGGGACTCTCCCTCCACTTT
TRBJ1-1 TRBV14 once TRBD1 CASSQGDSRIPRSTEAFF TGTGCCAGCAGCCAAGGGGACAGTCGAATACCGCGGAGCACTGAAGCTTTCTTT
TRBJ2-5 TRBV5-1 . TRBD1 CASRSPGQGETQYF TGCGCCAGCAGGTCCCCGGGACAGGGGGAGACCCAGTACTTC
TRBJ2-5 TRBV24-1 . . CATSDPYRAETQYF TGTGCCACCAGTGATCCCTACAGGGCAGAGACCCAGTACTTC
TRBJ1-2 TRBV7-2 . TRBD1 CASSRQGARGYTF TGTGCCAGCAGTCGACAGGGGGCGCGGGGCTACACCTTC
TRBJ1-2 TRBV7-2 . TRBD1 CASSDRQGSYGYTF TGTGCCAGCAGTGACCGACAGGGGTCATATGGCTACACCTTC
TRBJ2-5 TRBV19 . TRBD1 CASSPDRGEETQYF TGTGCCAGTAGTCCAGACAGGGGGGAAGAGACCCAGTACTTC
TRBJ1-1 TRBV10-2 . . CASSVLGANTEAFF TGCGCCAGCAGTGTGTTGGGGGCGAACACTGAAGCTTTCTTT
TRBJ2-2 TRBV3-1/TRBV3-2 once . CASSQKTGINGELFF TGTGCCAGCAGCCAAAAGACAGGAATTAATGGGGAGCTGTTTTTT
TRBJ1-1 TRBV5-1 . . CASSFFQGEAFF TGCGCCAGCAGCTTCTTTCAGGGAGAAGCTTTCTTT
TRBJ2-1 TRBV3-1/TRBV3-2 . TRBD2 CASSPSGGTNEQFF TGTGCCAGCAGCCCTAGCGGGGGAACGAATGAGCAGTTCTTC
TRBJ2-1 TRBV6-5 . . CASTSQGNEQFF TGTGCCAGCACCTCACAGGGCAATGAGCAGTTCTTC
TRBJ1-1 TRBV7-9 . . CASSLGYGRQKGTEAFF TGTGCCAGCAGCTTAGGATACGGCAGACAGAAGGGGACTGAAGCTTTCTTT
TRBJ2-5 TRBV19 few . CASSWQFPQETQYF TGTGCCAGTAGTTGGCAATTCCCCCAAGAGACCCAGTACTTC